These 8 T cell receptor beta chains came from one sample sequenced in a study of radiotherapy plus CTLA-4 blockade in lung cancer. The protocol was immunoSEQ multiplex PCR, while the TCRdb copy is restricted to in-frame clones and leaves out a portion. The sample holds 60,000 to 75,000 clones, approximately 76% seen once. The sample was peripheral blood, taken from a patient treated with radiotherapy plus ipilimumab. The receptor source for this set is a human donor with non-small cell lung cancer whose response to radiotherapy plus ipilimumab could not be evaluated. Some clones in this sample may be carry-over from other donors' samples.

The chain joins TRBV4-1 to TRBJ2-2, with D perhaps matching TRBD1 (6 bases). The germline V gene has CDR1 MGHRA and CDR2 YSYEKL. V was shortened by 2 bases and J by 5 bases, with 9 bases between the two germline ends. The CDR3 length is 14 residues. The CDR3 nucleotides are TGCGCCAGCAGCCAACCTGGACAGACCGGGGAGCTGTTTTTT. This gives the protein CASSQPGQTGELFF.

V gene TRBV5-1 combines with J gene TRBJ1-1; possibly TRBD1 for D (5 bases). Germline V gives CDR1 SGHRS, CDR2 YFSETQ. V was pared by 7 bases and J by 1 base, with 11 bases between. The CDR3 has 13 amino acids. CDR3: CASSTDTNTEAFF. CDR3 bases: TGCGCCAGCTCGACGGACACGAACACTGAAGCTTTCTTT.

J is TRBJ2-5 and V is TRBV5-4, with 8 bases that match TRBD2. The CDR3 totals 12 residues. CDR1 is SGHNT and CDR2 is YYREEE in the germline V gene (reference sequence). With V trimmed by 4 bases and J by 5 bases, 1 base remained unmatched. This CDR3 reads CASSPGGETQYF. DNA for the CDR3: TGTGCCAGCAGCCCGGGGGGGGAGACCCAGTACTTC.

V and J are TRBV11-2 and TRBJ1-2, with a weak D call TRBD1 (6 bases). The CDR3 has 14 residues. The V gene's germline CDR1 is SGHAT and CDR2 FQNNGV. V lost 1 base to trimming and J lost 8 bases, with 14 bases between them. CDR3 DNA: TGTGCCAGCAGCTTAGCGACAGGCCTTGGAGGCTACACCTTC. It is translated as CASSLATGLGGYTF.

This sequence joins TRBV4-3 and TRBJ1-2, with D possibly being TRBD1 (5 bases). V shed 0 bases and J shed 7 bases, with 18 bases lying between them. Germline V gives CDR1 LGHNA, CDR2 YSLEER. This CDR3 has 16 amino acids. CDR3 sequence reads: CASSQDWRGIGRGYTF. The CDR3 DNA reads TGCGCCAGCAGCCAAGATTGGAGGGGAATCGGCCGTGGCTACACCTTC.

V and J are TRBV28 and TRBJ2-7, with TRBD2 matching 8 bases. The J segment lost 0 bases and the V segment lost 4 bases, leaving 8 bases of the junction unmatched. The CDR3 consists of 16 residues. Germline loops: CDR1 MDHEN, CDR2 SYDVKM. The CDR3 protein is CASSYRAGGLSYEQYF. The CDR3 nucleotides are TGTGCCAGCAGTTATAGGGCGGGGGGTCTCTCCTACGAGCAGTACTTC. The whole variable domain, filled in from reference TRBV28 and TRBJ2-7, reads DVKVTQSSRYLVKRTGEKVFLECVQDMDHENMFWYRQDPGLGLRLIYFSYDVKMKEKGDIPEGYSVSREKKERFSLILESASTNQTSMYLCASSYRAGGLSYEQYFGPGTRLTVT.

V usage is TRBV27 and J usage is TRBJ2-6, with D possibly TRBD1 on 5 matching bases. In germline, CDR1 is MNHEY, CDR2 SMNVEV (reference sequence). V lost 6 bases to trimming and J lost 0 bases, with 12 bases between them. The CDR3 extends over 16 amino acids. The DNA for the CDR3 is TGTGCCAGCAGAGGACATACGAGCTCTGGGGCCAACGTCCTGACTTTC. Translation gives CASRGHTSSGANVLTF.

This clone was recorded only once. This chain joins TRBV5-1 and TRBJ2-7; D uncertain. The germline V gene has CDR1 SGHRS and CDR2 YFSETQ. V was trimmed by 0 bases and J by 6 bases, leaving 16 bases between them. This CDR3 comprises 15 residues. In nucleotides, the CDR3 is TGCGCCAGCAGCTTGGATGGCAGCCTAGGATCCGAGCAGTACTTC. Protein sequence: CASSLDGSLGSEQYF.